Each of the 3 T cell receptor beta chains below was sequenced from the same sample in a study of blood T cell repertoires in COVID-19. TCRdb's copy holds only in-frame clones and misses some; the assay was immunoSEQ multiplex PCR. The repertoire holds around 170,000 clones, about 80% seen once, with under 15% in the top ten. The sample consisted of peripheral blood. These receptors came from a man between 25 and 39 years old with active or convalescent COVID-19.

V and J are TRBV10-2 and TRBJ1-5; 11 bases line up with TRBD1. V shed 6 bases, J shed 5 bases, and the junction held 6 bases outside the gene matches. Germline CDR1 and CDR2: WSHSY and SAAADI. The length of the CDR3 is 15 residues. CDR3 sequence: CASRGQGGRDQPQHF. The CDR3 DNA reads as TGCGCCAGCAGGGGACAGGGGGGGCGCGATCAGCCCCAGCATTTT.

Of note for this clone: Other DNA sequences within the sample encode an identical CDR3. The chain employs TRBV7-9 and TRBJ1-3, with no clear D. There are 16 residues in the CDR3. The germline gives CDR1 SEHNR, CDR2 FQNEAQ (reference sequence). V lost 3 bases and J 0 bases, leaving 12 bases between the germline ends. CDR3: CASSFGPAGSGNTIYF. CDR3 nucleotide sequence: TGTGCCAGCAGCTTCGGACCTGCGGGCTCTGGAAACACCATATATTTT.

This chain joins TRBV5-4 and TRBJ1-1; 7 bases are shared with TRBD1. CDR1 and CDR2 from the germline V gene are SGHNT and YYREEE (reference sequence). V lost 4 bases to trimming and J lost 6 bases; unmatched junction nucleotides: 12. The CDR3 is 15 residues long. The CDR3 is CASSPGGTLWAEAFF. For the CDR3, the DNA is TGTGCCAGCAGCCCAGGGGGTACTTTATGGGCTGAAGCTTTCTTT. The full variable domain, completed using reference TRBV5-4 and TRBJ1-1, is ETGVTQSPTHLIKTRGQQVTLRCSSQSGHNTVSWYQQALGQGPQFIFQYYREEENGRGNFPPRFSGLQFPNYSSELNVNALELDDSALYLCASSPGGTLWAEAFFGQGTRLTVV.